This TCR beta chain was retrieved from a study of T cells in Graves' hyperthyroidism and ophthalmopathy. Germline CDR1 SGHTA, CDR2 FQGTGA. The CDR3 consists of 15 residues. This clonotype was observed at least ten times. Compared with germline, one end of the junction differs, possibly owing to a read error. TCR beta CDR3 regions were amplified from RNA. Researchers ran a first-round RT-PCR on the TCR CDR3 using the HTBI primer set. Each CDR3 protein gets one entry after TCRdb re-called the multiplex PCR reads with MiXCR. The data contain about 340,000 distinct CDR3 sequences, roughly 23% of them singletons.

The receptor was derived from a woman aged 45 to 65 with Graves' hyperthyroidism. V usage is TRBV7-3 and J usage is TRBJ2-3; 7 bases match TRBD2. The sequenced sample was blood. The CDR3 region has the DNA TGTGCCAGCAGCCTAACTAGCGAGTTCACAGATACGCAGTATTTT. Its protein product is CASSLTSEFTDTQYF.